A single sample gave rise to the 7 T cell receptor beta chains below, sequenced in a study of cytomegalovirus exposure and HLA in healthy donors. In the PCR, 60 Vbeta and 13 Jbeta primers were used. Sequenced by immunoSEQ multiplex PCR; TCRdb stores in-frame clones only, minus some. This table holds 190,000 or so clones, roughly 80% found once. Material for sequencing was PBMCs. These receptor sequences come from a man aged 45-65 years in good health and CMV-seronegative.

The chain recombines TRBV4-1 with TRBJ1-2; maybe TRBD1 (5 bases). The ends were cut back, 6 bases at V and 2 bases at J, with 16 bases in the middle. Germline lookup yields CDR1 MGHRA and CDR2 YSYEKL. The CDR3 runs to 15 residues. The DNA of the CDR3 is TGCGCCAGCAGATACAGGAATGGGCTGAACTATGGCTACACCTTC. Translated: CASRYRNGLNYGYTF.

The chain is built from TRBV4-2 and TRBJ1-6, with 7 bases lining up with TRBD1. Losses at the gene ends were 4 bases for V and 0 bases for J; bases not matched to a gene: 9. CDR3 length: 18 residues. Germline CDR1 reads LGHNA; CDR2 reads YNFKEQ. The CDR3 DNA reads TGTGCCAGCAGCCGCCCGAGGACAGGCAGCTCCTATAATTCACCCCTCCACTTT. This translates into CASSRPRTGSSYNSPLHF.

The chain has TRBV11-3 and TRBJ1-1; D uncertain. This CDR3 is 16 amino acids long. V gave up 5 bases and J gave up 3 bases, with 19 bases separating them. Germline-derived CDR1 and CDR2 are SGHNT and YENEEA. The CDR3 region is CASSVGRGFGDTEAFF. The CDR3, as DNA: TGTGCCAGCAGCGTAGGCCGCGGATTCGGTGACACTGAAGCTTTCTTT.

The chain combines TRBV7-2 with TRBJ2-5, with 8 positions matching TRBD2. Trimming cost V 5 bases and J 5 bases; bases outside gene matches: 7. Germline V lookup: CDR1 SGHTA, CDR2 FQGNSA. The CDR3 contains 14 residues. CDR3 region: CASSPSGGGETQYF. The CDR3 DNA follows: TGTGCCAGCAGCCCCAGCGGGGGAGGGGAGACCCAGTACTTC.

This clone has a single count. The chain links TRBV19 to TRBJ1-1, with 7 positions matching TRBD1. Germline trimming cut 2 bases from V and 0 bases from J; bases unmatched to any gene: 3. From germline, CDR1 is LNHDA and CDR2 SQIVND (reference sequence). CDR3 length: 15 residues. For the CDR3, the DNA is TGTGCCAGTAGTATATTGGGACAGCTGAACACTGAAGCTTTCTTT. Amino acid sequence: CASSILGQLNTEAFF. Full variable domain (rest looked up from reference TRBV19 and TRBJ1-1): DGGITQSPKYLFRKEGQNVTLSCEQNLNHDAMYWYRQDPGQGLRLIYYSQIVNDFQKGDIAEGYSVSREKKESFPLTVTSAQKNPTAFYLCASSILGQLNTEAFFGQGTRLTVV.

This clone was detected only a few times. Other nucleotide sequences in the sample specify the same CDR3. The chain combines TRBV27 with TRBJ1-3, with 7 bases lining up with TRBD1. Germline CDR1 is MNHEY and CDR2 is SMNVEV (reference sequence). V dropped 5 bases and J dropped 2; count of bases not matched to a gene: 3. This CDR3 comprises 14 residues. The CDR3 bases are TGTGCCAGCAGTCTCACAGGGGCTGGAAACACCATATATTTT. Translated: CASSLTGAGNTIYF.

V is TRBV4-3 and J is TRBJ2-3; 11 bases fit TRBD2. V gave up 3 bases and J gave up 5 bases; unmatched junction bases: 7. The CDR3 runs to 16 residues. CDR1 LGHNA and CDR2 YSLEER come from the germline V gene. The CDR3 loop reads CASSQGSGREGDTQYF. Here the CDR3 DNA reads TGCGCCAGCAGCCAGGGTAGCGGGAGGGAGGGAGATACGCAGTATTTT.